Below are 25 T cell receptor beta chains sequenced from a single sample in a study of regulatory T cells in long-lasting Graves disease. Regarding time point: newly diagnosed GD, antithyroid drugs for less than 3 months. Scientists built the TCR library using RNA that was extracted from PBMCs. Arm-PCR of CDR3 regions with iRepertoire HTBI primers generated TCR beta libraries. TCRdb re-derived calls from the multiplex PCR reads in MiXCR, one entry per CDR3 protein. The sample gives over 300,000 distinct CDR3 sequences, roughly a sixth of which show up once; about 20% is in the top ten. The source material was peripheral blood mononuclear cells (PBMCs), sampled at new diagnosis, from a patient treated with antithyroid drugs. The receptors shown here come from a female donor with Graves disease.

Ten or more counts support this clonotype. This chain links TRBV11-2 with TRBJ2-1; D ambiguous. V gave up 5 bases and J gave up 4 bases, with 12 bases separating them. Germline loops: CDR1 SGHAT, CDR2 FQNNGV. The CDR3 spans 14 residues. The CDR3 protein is CASSPRSEYNEQFF. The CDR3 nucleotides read TGTGCCAGCAGCCCCAGAAGCGAGTACAATGAGCAGTTCTTC.

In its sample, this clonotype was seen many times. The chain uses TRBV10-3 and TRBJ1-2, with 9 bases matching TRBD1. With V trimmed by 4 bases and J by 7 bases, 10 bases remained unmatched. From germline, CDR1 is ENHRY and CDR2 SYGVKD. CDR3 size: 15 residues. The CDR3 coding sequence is TGTGCCATCAGTGGACCGGGACAGGGTTTATCTGGCTACACCTTC. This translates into CAISGPGQGLSGYTF.

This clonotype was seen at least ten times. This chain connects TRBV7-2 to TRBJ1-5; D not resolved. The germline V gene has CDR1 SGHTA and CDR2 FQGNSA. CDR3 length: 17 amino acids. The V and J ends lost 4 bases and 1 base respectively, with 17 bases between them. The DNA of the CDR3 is TGTGCCAGCAGCTCACCATATGGAGACGGGAGCAATCAGCCCCAGCATTTT. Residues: CASSSPYGDGSNQPQHF.

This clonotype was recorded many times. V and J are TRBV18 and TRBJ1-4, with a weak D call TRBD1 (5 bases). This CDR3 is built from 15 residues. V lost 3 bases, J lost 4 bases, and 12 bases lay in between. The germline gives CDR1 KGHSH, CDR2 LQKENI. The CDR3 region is CASSPGTGDNEKLFF. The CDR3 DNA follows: TGTGCCAGCTCACCGGGGACCGGTGATAATGAAAAACTGTTTTTT.

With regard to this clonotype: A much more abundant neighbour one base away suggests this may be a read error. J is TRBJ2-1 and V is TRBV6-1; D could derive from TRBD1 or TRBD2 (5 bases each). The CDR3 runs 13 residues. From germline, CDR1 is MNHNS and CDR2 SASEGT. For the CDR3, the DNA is TGTGCCAGCATGGGGGTATCCTACAGTGAGCAGTTCTTC. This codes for CASMGVSYSEQFF.

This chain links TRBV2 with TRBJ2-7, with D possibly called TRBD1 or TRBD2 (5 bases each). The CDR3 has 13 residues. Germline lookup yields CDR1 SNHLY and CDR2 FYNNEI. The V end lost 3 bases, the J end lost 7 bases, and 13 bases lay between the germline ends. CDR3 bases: TGTGCCAGCAGTGAGAGGTGGGACGGGGAGCAGTACTTC. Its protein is CASSERWDGEQYF.

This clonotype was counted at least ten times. The CDR3 here is CSAVGGRSTGELFF. The CDR3 DNA reads as TGCAGTGCCGTGGGCGGGAGGAGCACCGGGGAGCTGTTTTTT. The V gene is TRBV20-1, the J gene TRBJ2-2; 8 bases fit TRBD2. The CDR3 runs 14 residues. Germline V gene sequence: CDR1 DFQATT, CDR2 SNEGSKA (reference sequence). Trimming at V came to 6 bases and at J to 4 bases, leaving 7 bases not matched to a gene.

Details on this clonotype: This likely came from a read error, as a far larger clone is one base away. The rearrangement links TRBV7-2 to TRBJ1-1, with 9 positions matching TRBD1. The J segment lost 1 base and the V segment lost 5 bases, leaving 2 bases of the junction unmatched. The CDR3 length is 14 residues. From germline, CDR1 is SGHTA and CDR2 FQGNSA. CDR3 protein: CASSGQGSNTEAFF. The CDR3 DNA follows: TGTGCCAGCAGCGGACAGGGGTCGAACACTGAAGCTTTCTTT.

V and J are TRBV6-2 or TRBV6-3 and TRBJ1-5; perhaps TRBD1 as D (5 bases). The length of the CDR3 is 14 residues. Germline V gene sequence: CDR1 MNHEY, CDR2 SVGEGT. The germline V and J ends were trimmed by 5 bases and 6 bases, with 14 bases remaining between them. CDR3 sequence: CASSPGRGSQPQHF. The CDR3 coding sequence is TGTGCCAGCAGTCCGGGACGGGGGAGTCAGCCCCAGCATTTT.

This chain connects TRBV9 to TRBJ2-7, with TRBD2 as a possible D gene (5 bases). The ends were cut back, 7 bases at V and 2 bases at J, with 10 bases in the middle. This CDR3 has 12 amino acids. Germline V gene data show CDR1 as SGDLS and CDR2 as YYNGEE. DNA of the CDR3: TGTGCCAGCGCCCGGGATGCCTACGAGCAGTACTTC. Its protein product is CASARDAYEQYF.

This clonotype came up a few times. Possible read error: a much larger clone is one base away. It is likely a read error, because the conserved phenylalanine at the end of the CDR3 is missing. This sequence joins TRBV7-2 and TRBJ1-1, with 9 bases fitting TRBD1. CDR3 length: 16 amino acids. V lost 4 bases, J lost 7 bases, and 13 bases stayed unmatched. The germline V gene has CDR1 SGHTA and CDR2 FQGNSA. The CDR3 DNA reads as TGTGCCAGCAGCTCCCCGGGACAGGGCTTTCCGGATGAAGCTTTCATT. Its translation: CASSSPGQGFPDEAFI.

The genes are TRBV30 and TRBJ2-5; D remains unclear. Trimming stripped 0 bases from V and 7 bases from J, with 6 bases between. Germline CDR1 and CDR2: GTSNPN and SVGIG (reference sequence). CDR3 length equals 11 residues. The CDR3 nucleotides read TGTGCCTGGAGTGTAGATTTGACCCAGTACTTC. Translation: CAWSVDLTQYF.

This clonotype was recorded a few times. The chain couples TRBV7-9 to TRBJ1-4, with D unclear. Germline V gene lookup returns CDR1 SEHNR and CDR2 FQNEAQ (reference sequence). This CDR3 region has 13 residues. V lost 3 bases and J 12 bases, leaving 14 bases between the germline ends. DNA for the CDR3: TGTGCCAGCAGCTTGGATATTGGGGATGAACTGTTTTTT. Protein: CASSLDIGDELFF.

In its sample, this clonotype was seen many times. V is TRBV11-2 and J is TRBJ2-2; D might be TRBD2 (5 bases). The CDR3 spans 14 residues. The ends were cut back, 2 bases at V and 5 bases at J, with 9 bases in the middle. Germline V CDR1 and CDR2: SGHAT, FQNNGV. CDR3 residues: CASSLKRTTGELFF. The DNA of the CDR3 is TGTGCCAGCAGCTTAAAGCGGACTACCGGGGAGCTGTTTTTT.

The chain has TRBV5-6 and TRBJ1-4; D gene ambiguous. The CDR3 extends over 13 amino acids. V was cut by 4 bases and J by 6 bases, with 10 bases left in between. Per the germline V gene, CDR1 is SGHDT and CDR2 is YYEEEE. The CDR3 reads CASSLLLYEKLFF. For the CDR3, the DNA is TGTGCCAGCAGCCTACTCCTCTATGAAAAACTGTTTTTT.

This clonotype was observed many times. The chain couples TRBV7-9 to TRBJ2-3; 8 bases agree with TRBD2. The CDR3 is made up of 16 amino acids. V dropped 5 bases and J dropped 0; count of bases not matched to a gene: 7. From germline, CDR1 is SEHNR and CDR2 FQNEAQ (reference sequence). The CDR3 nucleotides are TGTGCCAGCAGCCAACTAAGCGGGAGTAGCACAGATACGCAGTATTTT. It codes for CASSQLSGSSTDTQYF. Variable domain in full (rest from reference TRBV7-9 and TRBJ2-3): DTGVSQNPRHKITKRGQNVTFRCDPISEHNRLYWYRQTLGQGPEFLTYFQNEAQLEKSRLLSDRFSAERPKGSFSTLEIQRTEQGDSAMYLCASSQLSGSSTDTQYFGPGTRLTVL.

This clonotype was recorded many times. Here the CDR3 DNA reads TGTGCCAGCAGCGTAGACCCGTCGGGAATCGGGGAGCTGTTTTTT. Translating it yields CASSVDPSGIGELFF. The gene calls are TRBV9 and TRBJ2-2; D possibly corresponds to TRBD2 (5 bases). This CDR3 comprises 15 residues. V lost 0 bases and J lost 7, with 13 bases in between. Germline lookup yields CDR1 SGDLS and CDR2 YYNGEE.

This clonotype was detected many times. The CDR3 loop reads CASSSSGTGGRGTEAFF. DNA of the CDR3: TGCGCCAGCAGCTCCTCCGGGACAGGGGGCAGGGGCACTGAAGCTTTCTTT. The gene calls are TRBV5-1 and TRBJ1-1, with 12 bases aligning to TRBD1. The trim removed 3 bases at V and 4 bases at J, leaving 10 bases unmatched. Germline CDR1 reads SGHRS; CDR2 reads YFSETQ. CDR3 length: 17 residues. Based on the CDR3 plus reference TRBV5-1 and TRBJ1-1, the full variable domain is KAGVTQTPRYLIKTRGQQVTLSCSPISGHRSVSWYQQTPGQGLQFLFEYFSETQRNKGNFPGRFSGRQFSNSRSEMNVSTLELGDSALYLCASSSSGTGGRGTEAFFGQGTRLTVV.

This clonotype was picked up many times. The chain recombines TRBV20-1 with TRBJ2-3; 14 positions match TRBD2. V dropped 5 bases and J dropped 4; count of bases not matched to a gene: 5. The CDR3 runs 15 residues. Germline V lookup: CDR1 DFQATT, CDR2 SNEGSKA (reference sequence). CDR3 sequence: CSASGTSGGSDTQYF. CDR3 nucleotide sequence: TGCAGTGCTTCCGGGACTAGCGGGGGATCAGATACGCAGTATTTT.

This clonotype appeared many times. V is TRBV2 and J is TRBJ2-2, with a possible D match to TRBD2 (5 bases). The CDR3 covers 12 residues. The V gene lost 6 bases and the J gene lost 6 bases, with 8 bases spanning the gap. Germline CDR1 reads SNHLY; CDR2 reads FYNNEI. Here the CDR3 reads CASRTNPGELFF. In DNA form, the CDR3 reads TGTGCCAGCAGGACTAACCCCGGGGAGCTGTTTTTT.

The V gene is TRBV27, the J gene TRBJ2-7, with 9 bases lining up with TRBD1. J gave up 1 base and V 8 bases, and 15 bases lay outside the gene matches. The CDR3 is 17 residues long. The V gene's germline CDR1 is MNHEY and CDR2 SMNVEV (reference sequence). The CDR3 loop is CASSPGPGQGGSYEQYF. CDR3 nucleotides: TGTGCCAGCTCACCAGGACCGGGACAGGGTGGATCCTACGAGCAGTACTTC.

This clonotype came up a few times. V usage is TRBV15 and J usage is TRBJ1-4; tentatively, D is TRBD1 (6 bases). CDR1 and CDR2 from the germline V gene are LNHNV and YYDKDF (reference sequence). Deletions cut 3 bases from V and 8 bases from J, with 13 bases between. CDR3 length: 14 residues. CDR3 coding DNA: TGTGCCACCAGCAGGGGGGCGACAGGCGAAAAACTGTTTTTT. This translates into CATSRGATGEKLFF.

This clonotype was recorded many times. The DNA for the CDR3 is TGTGCCAGCAGGCAGTTGGGCAATCAGCCCCAGCATTTT. Translated, it gives CASRQLGNQPQHF. This chain links TRBV2 with TRBJ1-5; D gene unclear. The germline V and J ends were trimmed by 6 bases and 2 bases, with 8 bases remaining between them. Germline V gene data show CDR1 as SNHLY and CDR2 as FYNNEI. This CDR3 region has 13 residues.

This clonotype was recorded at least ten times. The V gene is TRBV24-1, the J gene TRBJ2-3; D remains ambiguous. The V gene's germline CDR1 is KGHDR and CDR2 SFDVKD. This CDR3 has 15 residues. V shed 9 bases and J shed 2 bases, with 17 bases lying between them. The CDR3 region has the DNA TGTGCCACCCCCGACTTCCAACCATACACAGATACGCAGTATTTT. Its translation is CATPDFQPYTDTQYF.

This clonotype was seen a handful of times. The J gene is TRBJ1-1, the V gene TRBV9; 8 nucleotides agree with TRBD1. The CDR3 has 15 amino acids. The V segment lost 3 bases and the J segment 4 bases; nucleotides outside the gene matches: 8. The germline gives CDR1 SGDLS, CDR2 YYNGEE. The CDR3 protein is CASSDYRTGSTEAFF. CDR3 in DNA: TGTGCCAGCAGCGACTACCGGACAGGGTCCACTGAAGCTTTCTTT.